These 26 T cell receptor beta chains were all obtained from the same sample, sequenced in a study of blood T cell repertoires in COVID-19. Method: immunoSEQ multiplex PCR; TCRdb's copy keeps in-frame clones and lacks some. The profile shows about 76,000 clones, around 90% of them singletons. Sequencing used peripheral blood. These receptors came from a man in his thirties or forties with acute or convalescent COVID-19.

This chain uses TRBV18 with TRBJ2-5; a weak D match, TRBD2 (6 bases). Trimming stripped 5 bases from V and 0 bases from J, with 7 bases between. The CDR3 totals 13 residues. Germline lookup yields CDR1 KGHSH and CDR2 LQKENI. The CDR3 sequence is CASSIADQETQYF. CDR3 sequence (DNA): TGTGCCAGCTCAATAGCGGACCAAGAGACCCAGTACTTC. The variable domain in full, completed from reference TRBV18 and TRBJ2-5, reads NAGVMQNPRHLVRRRGQEARLRCSPMKGHSHVYWYRQLPEEGLKFMVYLQKENIIDESGMPKERFSAEFPKEGPSILRIQQVVRGDSAAYFCASSIADQETQYFGPGTRLLVL.

This clone has a single count. The J gene is TRBJ2-3, the V gene TRBV28; 9 nucleotides agree with TRBD2. Germline-derived CDR1 and CDR2 are MDHEN and SYDVKM. The trim removed 8 bases at V and 6 bases at J, leaving 15 bases unmatched. The CDR3 length is 16 residues. The CDR3 loop reads CASPCPLAGISDTQYF. In DNA, the CDR3 is TGTGCCAGCCCTTGTCCTCTAGCGGGAATATCCGATACGCAGTATTTT.

The rearrangement joins TRBV10-3 to TRBJ2-2; 8 nucleotides match TRBD1. V trimming: 4 bases; J trimming: 0 bases; junction bases outside the gene matches: 1. The CDR3 extends over 15 amino acids. Germline V gives CDR1 ENHRY, CDR2 SYGVKD. The CDR3 bases are TGTGCCATCAGTGGGACAGGGACGAACACCGGGGAGCTGTTTTTT. It translates to CAISGTGTNTGELFF.

The chain recombines TRBV28 with TRBJ1-5; D is uncertain. The CDR3 is 13 amino acids. Germline CDR1 reads MDHEN; CDR2 reads SYDVKM. The V gene lost 3 bases and the J gene lost 4 bases, with 7 bases spanning the gap. The CDR3 coding sequence is TGTGCCAGCAGTTTGGTGGCTAATCAGCCCCAGCATTTT. This sequence encodes CASSLVANQPQHF.

J is TRBJ2-1 and V is TRBV7-6; D perhaps matches TRBD1 (5 bases). Germline V lookup: CDR1 SGHVS, CDR2 FNYEAQ. The CDR3 covers 18 residues. V was clipped by 5 bases and J by 2 bases, with 22 bases between them. DNA for the CDR3: TGTGCCAGCAGCCTCGCCTACCTCGACAGTCCACCCTACAATGAGCAGTTCTTC. It is translated as CASSLAYLDSPPYNEQFF. The complete variable domain, with remaining parts taken from reference TRBV7-6 and TRBJ2-1, reads GAGVSQSPRYKVTKRGQDVALRCDPISGHVSLYWYRQALGQGPEFLTYFNYEAQQDKSGLPNDRFSAERPEGSISTLTIQRTEQRDSAMYRCASSLAYLDSPPYNEQFFGPGTRLTVL.

V is TRBV28 and J is TRBJ2-2, with unresolved D. Trimming took 10 bases from V and 3 from J, leaving 15 bases between them. The CDR3 has 14 residues. Per germline, CDR1 MDHEN and CDR2 SYDVKM. CDR3 DNA sequence: TGTGCCACCCTCCTGAGGCGACACACCGGGGAGCTGTTTTTT. Its translation: CATLLRRHTGELFF.

The V gene is TRBV11-2, the J gene TRBJ2-7; TRBD1 matches at 11 bases. V was pared by 3 bases and J by 7 bases, with 8 bases of the junction left unmatched. This CDR3 is 15 amino acids long. CDR1 is SGHAT and CDR2 is FQNNGV in the germline V gene. The CDR3: CASSLGGQGAMEQYF. The CDR3 DNA sequence: TGTGCCAGCAGCTTGGGAGGACAGGGGGCAATGGAGCAGTACTTC. Using reference TRBV11-2 and TRBJ2-7 for the parts outside the CDR3, the full variable domain is EAGVAQSPRYKIIEKRQSVAFWCNPISGHATLYWYQQILGQGPKLLIQFQNNGVVDDSQLPKDRFSAERLKGVDSTLKIQPAKLEDSAVYLCASSLGGQGAMEQYFGPGTRLTVT.

J is TRBJ1-6 and V is TRBV19, with 8 positions matching TRBD1. In germline, CDR1 is LNHDA, CDR2 SQIVND (reference sequence). J lost 7 bases, V lost 7 bases, and 9 bases had no gene match. The CDR3 has 15 amino acids. This CDR3 reads CASKEGTGRNSPLHF. DNA of the CDR3: TGTGCCAGTAAGGAGGGGACAGGACGGAATTCACCCCTCCACTTT.

The chain combines TRBV11-2 with TRBJ2-2, with a weak D call TRBD1 (6 bases). Germline V gene sequence: CDR1 SGHAT, CDR2 FQNNGV. The CDR3 totals 17 residues. V shed 6 bases and J shed 1 base, with 18 bases lying between them. Here the CDR3 DNA reads TGTGCCAGCAGAAGGCTCAGGGGAGCAAAGAACACCGGGGAGCTGTTTTTT. It is translated as CASRRLRGAKNTGELFF.

This clone was seen once. Germline and junction disagree at one end, which may indicate a read error. V is TRBV11-2 and J is TRBJ2-3; 7 positions match TRBD2. Germline loops: CDR1 SGHAT, CDR2 FQNNGV. The CDR3 spans 14 residues. The CDR3 region is CASSSHRWWEGTHF. In nucleotides, the CDR3 is TGTGCCAGCAGCTCCCACCGGTGGTGGGAGGGTACACATTTT.

The rearrangement links TRBV7-9 to TRBJ2-1, with TRBD2 matching 14 bases. The CDR3 is 19 amino acids. V was pared by 5 bases and J by 0 bases, with 9 bases of the junction left unmatched. CDR1 and CDR2 from the germline V gene are SEHNR and FQNEAQ (reference sequence). The CDR3 DNA reads as TGTGCCAGCAGCCTCGGACTAGCGGGAGGATTGCCCTCCTACAATGAGCAGTTCTTC. Its translation is CASSLGLAGGLPSYNEQFF.

The V gene is TRBV5-1, the J gene TRBJ2-6, with D uncertain. Germline lookup yields CDR1 SGHRS and CDR2 YFSETQ. Deletions cut 4 bases from V and 0 bases from J, with 8 bases between. CDR3 length: 15 residues. The CDR3 coding sequence is TGCGCCAGCAGCCAAGGAGACTCTGGGGCCAACGTCCTGACTTTC. Amino acid sequence: CASSQGDSGANVLTF.

This sequence joins TRBV6-5 and TRBJ2-2, with unresolved D. Deletions cut 2 bases from V and 7 bases from J, with 11 bases between. The CDR3 consists of 14 residues. Germline V CDR1 and CDR2: MNHEY, SVGAGI. CDR3 residues: CASSYRGIDGELFF. CDR3 sequence (DNA): TGTGCCAGCAGTTACAGAGGTATTGACGGGGAGCTGTTTTTT.

V is TRBV28 and J is TRBJ1-1; tentative D call: TRBD1 (5 bases). Germline V gene sequence: CDR1 MDHEN, CDR2 SYDVKM. The CDR3 runs 12 residues. Trimming shortened V by 8 bases and J by 10 bases, and 17 bases separated the two germline ends. The DNA for the CDR3 is TGTGCCAGCTCACTCGGGCAGGGAGGAGCTTTCTTT. As protein: CASSLGQGGAFF.

This sequence joins TRBV29-1 and TRBJ2-7; D unclear. With 5 bases removed from V and 4 bases from J, the gap between germline ends came to 9 bases. This CDR3 comprises 11 residues. Germline-derived CDR1 and CDR2 are SQVTM and ANQGSEA. CDR3 sequence (DNA): TGCAGCGTTCAAGGAGAGTACGAGCAGTACTTC. Amino acids: CSVQGEYEQYF.

This rearrangement joins TRBV16 to TRBJ2-7, with a weak D call TRBD1 (5 bases). The CDR3 has 14 residues. V was clipped by 0 bases and J by 5 bases, with 11 bases between them. Germline CDR1 is KGHSY and CDR2 is FQNENV. Here the CDR3 reads CASSQSGRVHEQYF. The DNA for the CDR3 is TGTGCCAGCAGCCAATCGGGCAGGGTTCACGAGCAGTACTTC.

J is TRBJ2-3 and V is TRBV9, with D perhaps matching TRBD1 (6 bases). V was trimmed by 3 bases and J by 2 bases, leaving 13 bases between them. The CDR3 covers 15 residues. Germline assignment: CDR1 SGDLS and CDR2 YYNGEE. CDR3 DNA: TGTGCCAGCAGCGCTAGACAGGCTTACACAGATACGCAGTATTTT. This sequence encodes CASSARQAYTDTQYF.

The chain combines TRBV27 with TRBJ2-3; 9 positions match TRBD1. CDR1 is MNHEY and CDR2 is SMNVEV in the germline V gene (reference sequence). J lost 4 bases, V lost 7 bases, and 9 bases had no gene match. The CDR3 is 15 residues long. The CDR3, as DNA: TGTGCCAGCATCAAGGGGACAGGGCGGTCAGATACGCAGTATTTT. It encodes CASIKGTGRSDTQYF.

This chain connects TRBV6-2 or TRBV6-3 to TRBJ2-7; 9 bases align to TRBD1. Germline V gene lookup returns CDR1 MNHEY and CDR2 SVGEGT. The CDR3 sequence is 14 residues long. Unmatched junction bases numbered 7, after V lost 6 bases and J lost 4 bases. The CDR3 DNA sequence: TGTGCCAGCAGCGGACGACAGGGGGGTTACGAGCAGTACTTC. Amino acid sequence: CASSGRQGGYEQYF.

In DNA, the CDR3 is TGTGCCAGCAGCTCGGGGACAGGGGAATGGAATGAGCAGTTCTTC. Encoded protein: CASSSGTGEWNEQFF. J is TRBJ2-1 and V is TRBV7-2; 10 nucleotides align to TRBD1. V lost 4 bases to trimming and J lost 7 bases; unmatched junction nucleotides: 7. The CDR3 is made up of 15 amino acids. The V gene's germline CDR1 is SGHTA and CDR2 FQGNSA.

The chain is built from TRBV7-2 and TRBJ2-1; D perhaps matches TRBD1 (5 bases). This CDR3 is 13 amino acids long. Trimming removed 6 bases at V and 1 base at J, with 7 bases between. Looked up from germline, CDR1 is SGHTA and CDR2 is FQGNSA. Here the CDR3 reads CASRSGSYNEQFF. As DNA, the CDR3 is TGTGCCAGCAGATCAGGGTCCTACAATGAGCAGTTCTTC.

V and J are TRBV11-2 and TRBJ2-2, with 7 nucleotides matching TRBD2. Germline V gene sequence: CDR1 SGHAT, CDR2 FQNNGV. The CDR3 sequence is 15 residues long. J lost 4 bases, V lost 2 bases, and 4 bases had no gene match. CDR3 in DNA: TGTGCCAGCAGCTTACGGGAGGTGGTCACCGGGGAGCTGTTTTTT. This translates into CASSLREVVTGELFF.

The sample holds one count of this clone. The chain combines TRBV2 with TRBJ2-5; TRBD1 aligns across 10 bases. CDR3 length equals 13 residues. Germline CDR1 and CDR2: SNHLY and FYNNEI. The DNA for the CDR3 is TGTGCGAGCCACGGGACAGGGGAAGAGACCCAGTACTTC. Encoded protein: CASHGTGEETQYF.

The V call is TRBV6-6, the J call TRBJ1-6; tentatively, D is TRBD1 (6 bases). V shed 5 bases and J shed 9 bases, with 20 bases lying between them. The CDR3 length is 16 residues. The germline V gene has CDR1 MNHNY and CDR2 SVGAGI (reference sequence). CDR3 DNA: TGTGCCAGCAGTGACTACCTCGCAGGGGTGGGTTCACCCCTCCACTTT. Amino acids: CASSDYLAGVGSPLHF.

This chain joins TRBV19 and TRBJ2-6, with 9 positions matching TRBD1. This CDR3 is built from 17 residues. Germline V CDR1 and CDR2: LNHDA, SQIVND (reference sequence). V lost 5 bases and J lost 2; bases outside the gene matches: 7. The CDR3 bases are TGTGCCAGTAGTCCCGGGACAGGGAACACTGGGGCCAACGTCCTGACTTTC. This codes for CASSPGTGNTGANVLTF. Complete variable domain (other parts from reference TRBV19 and TRBJ2-6): DGGITQSPKYLFRKEGQNVTLSCEQNLNHDAMYWYRQDPGQGLRLIYYSQIVNDFQKGDIAEGYSVSREKKESFPLTVTSAQKNPTAFYLCASSPGTGNTGANVLTFGAGSRLTVL.

The rearrangement joins TRBV5-1 to TRBJ2-1; TRBD2 might be the D (6 bases). The V end lost 1 base, the J end lost 5 bases, and 13 bases lay between the germline ends. The CDR3 spans 15 residues. CDR1 is SGHRS and CDR2 is YFSETQ in the germline V gene. In DNA, the CDR3 is TGCGCCAGCAGCTTGTCGGGAGAGGCGAACAATGAGCAGTTCTTC. Encoded protein: CASSLSGEANNEQFF.